Below, one T cell receptor (beta chain) is given with its context. Its antigen is currently not known. No base-level quality is on record; no much larger clone is a single base apart. Participants in the prospective study were aged roughly 18 to 89 years, lived in some 24 United States geographic areas, and enrolled through a virtual design. In the prospective study, participants were assigned to cohorts based on the clinical history participants reported in a screening survey and a study questionnaire. Mobile phlebotomists in the prospective study collected whole blood, serum and a nasopharyngeal or oropharyngeal swab from every participant. Prospective study participants could optionally give additional blood draws and questionnaires over a roughly two-month period. Prospective study blood samples were shipped either frozen or at room temperature before DNA extraction. This specimen comes from a study of blood T cell repertoires in COVID-19 (dated by TCRdb to the early 2020s). General notes on the study: Collaborator samples came from the United States, Italy and Spain and covered acute and convalescent phases of COVID-19. The prospective study material was composed of cDNA or gDNA derived from T cells, B-cell-depleted T cells, or PBMCs. Deeply sampled blood TCRbeta repertoires from subjects exposed to, actively infected with, or recovered from COVID-19 were included in the dataset. The repertoires were made available in a free public database intended to serve as a resource for research on the immune response to SARS-CoV-2. The samples were drawn from the first 160 participants of the ongoing ImmuneRACE study and from some 1,300 subjects provided by 6 global collaborators. Sample metadata almost always included a de-identified subject ID, COVID-19 status, age in years and sex. HLA class I and class II types, where available, came from metadata supplied by the sample provider rather than from assay-based typing. Points the paper makes about the study in general: The quantity of clinical and demographic metadata differed by source and by participant and was supplied without curation.

The immunoSEQ Assay, a bias-controlled multiplex PCR, was used to amplify TCRbeta CDR3 regions from genomic DNA. The paper's data handling went like this. The number of nucleated cells in each sample was estimated from the amplification of reference gene primers within the assay. Sequence reads were collapsed and filtered to measure the absolute abundance of every unique TCRbeta CDR3 rearrangement. Productive Simpson clonality was computed per sample as the square root of Simpson's diversity index over productive rearrangements. Here the immuneACCESS table is served through TCRdb, limited to in-frame sequences with V and J called. Missing clones are a known gap in these copies; in checked studies unresolved V genes cover under half, and the rest lacks a known reason. That table furnishes V, J and clone size, whereas the DNA furnished D and trimming. The sample table shows fewer than 500,000 clones, and roughly nine tenths are seen once. The biggest ten clones account for about 2.1% of the sample.

Inclusive of the bounding cysteine and phenylalanine, the CDR3 is 17 residues long. Kept here is only the CDR3 DNA, which spans 51 bases and is read in frame from base 1. Unmatched junction bases come to 7, with V trimmed by 8 bases and J by 3 bases. The germline V gene provides CDR1 MDHEN and CDR2 SYDVKM. The receptor comes from a woman aged 18 to 35 with acute COVID-19. The chain couples TRBV28 to TRBJ2-1; TRBD2 fits 16 bases in the junction. The sample was PBMCs or T cells enriched from blood (not recorded which). This receptor carries the CDR3 CASSGLAGGPHYNEQFF. The bases read TGTGCCAGCTCGGGACTAGCGGGAGGGCCCCACTACAATGAGCAGTTCTTC.